The 32 T cell receptor beta chains presented below share a single source sample, sequenced in a study of blood T cell repertoires in COVID-19. The method was immunoSEQ multiplex PCR; TCRdb's version includes in-frame clones alone and lacks a portion of them. The table records about 200,000 clones, nearly 90% of them present only once. Specimen: peripheral blood. These receptor sequences come from a man aged 55 to 70 with active or convalescent COVID-19.

This rearrangement joins TRBV6-5 to TRBJ1-3; D perhaps matches TRBD1 (6 bases). Germline V gene lookup returns CDR1 MNHEY and CDR2 SVGAGI. The V gene lost 5 bases and the J gene lost 3 bases, with 14 bases spanning the gap. This CDR3 comprises 15 residues. The CDR3 bases are TGTGCCAGCAGTACCCAGGGGAGCGGTGGAAACACCATATATTTT. Translation: CASSTQGSGGNTIYF.

The chain is built from TRBV5-1 and TRBJ1-1, with 10 nucleotides matching TRBD1. The CDR3 sequence is 17 residues long. Germline CDR1 is SGHRS and CDR2 is YFSETQ. J gave up 3 bases and V 0 bases, and 8 bases lay outside the gene matches. In DNA form, the CDR3 reads TGCGCCAGCAGCTTGGTCGGGACAGGGGCGGGATACACTGAAGCTTTCTTT. Protein: CASSLVGTGAGYTEAFF.

V gene TRBV19 combines with J gene TRBJ1-2; 8 nucleotides align to TRBD1. CDR3 length equals 14 residues. Germline loops: CDR1 LNHDA, CDR2 SQIVND (reference sequence). The V gene end was trimmed by 0 bases and the J gene end by 8 bases; junction bases not matched to a gene: 5. The CDR3 DNA reads as TGTGCCAGTAGTATAGATCGAGGACAGGGCGGCTACACCTTC. Translated: CASSIDRGQGGYTF. Full variable domain (missing parts from reference TRBV19 and TRBJ1-2): DGGITQSPKYLFRKEGQNVTLSCEQNLNHDAMYWYRQDPGQGLRLIYYSQIVNDFQKGDIAEGYSVSREKKESFPLTVTSAQKNPTAFYLCASSIDRGQGGYTFGSGTRLTVV.

J is TRBJ1-3 and V is TRBV6-4; D is possibly TRBD1 (5 bases). CDR3 length equals 15 residues. V lost 7 bases to trimming and J lost 2 bases, with 15 bases between them. The germline V gene encodes CDR1 MRHNA and CDR2 SNTAGT. CDR3 in DNA: TGTGCCAGCACCCCTGGAGGGGCAACTGGAAACACCATATATTTT. Amino acid sequence: CASTPGGATGNTIYF.

The V call is TRBV19, the J call TRBJ2-3; 12 bases are a match to TRBD2. This CDR3 is 15 amino acids long. Per the germline V gene, CDR1 is LNHDA and CDR2 is SQIVND (reference sequence). With V trimmed by 4 bases and J by 7 bases, 6 bases remained unmatched. The CDR3 loop reads CASSTTSGGVYTQYF. CDR3 DNA: TGTGCCAGTAGTACGACTAGCGGGGGTGTATATACGCAGTATTTT.

The V gene is TRBV7-2, the J gene TRBJ1-5; 9 bases are a match to TRBD1. The junction had 7 bases not matched to a gene; V was cut back by 3 bases and J by 1 base. CDR3 length equals 17 residues. In germline, CDR1 is SGHTA, CDR2 FQGNSA. As DNA, the CDR3 is TGTGCCAGCAGCTTTCCCGACAGGGGGTTAAGCAATCAGCCCCAGCATTTT. Protein product: CASSFPDRGLSNQPQHF.

The chain carries TRBV6-5 and TRBJ2-1; 9 bases map to TRBD1. Unmatched junction bases numbered 5, after V lost 2 bases and J lost 9 bases. This CDR3 spans 14 amino acids. Germline-derived CDR1 and CDR2 are MNHEY and SVGAGI. The CDR3 region has the DNA TGTGCCAGCAGTTACCAGGGACAGGGCGGTGAGCAGTTCTTC. Amino acids: CASSYQGQGGEQFF.

This chain links TRBV5-6 with TRBJ1-5, with 8 bases that match TRBD1. Germline V CDR1 and CDR2: SGHDT, YYEEEE. The V and J ends lost 4 bases and 6 bases, in that order; junction bases with no gene match: 3. CDR3 length: 13 amino acids. CDR3 loop: CASSAGGGQPQHF. As DNA, the CDR3 is TGTGCCAGCAGCGCAGGGGGCGGTCAGCCCCAGCATTTT.

The chain has TRBV6-7 and TRBJ1-6, with 7 bases identical to TRBD1. TRBV6-7 is noted as an ORF with a role that remains uncertain. This CDR3 contains 18 residues. J gave up 1 base and V 5 bases, and 11 bases lay outside the gene matches. The CDR3 loop reads CASSRLDRVESYNSPLHF. The CDR3 nucleotides read TGTGCCAGCAGTCGACTCGACAGGGTAGAGTCCTATAATTCACCCCTCCACTTT.

This sequence joins TRBV29-1 and TRBJ1-2, with D unclear. V lost 3 bases and J 2 bases, leaving 10 bases between the germline ends. CDR3 size: 13 residues. The germline V gene encodes CDR1 SQVTM and CDR2 ANQGSEA. The chain's CDR3 is CSVDTRLNYGYTF. CDR3 bases: TGCAGCGTTGATACCAGACTAAACTATGGCTACACCTTC. The complete variable domain, with remaining parts taken from reference TRBV29-1 and TRBJ1-2, reads SAVISQKPSRDICQRGTSLTIQCQVDSQVTMMFWYRQQPGQSLTLIATANQGSEATYESGFVIDKFPISRPNLTFSTLTVSNMSPEDSSIYLCSVDTRLNYGYTFGSGTRLTVV.

The chain joins TRBV4-1 to TRBJ1-1; 10 bases are shared with TRBD1. CDR3 size: 13 residues. Germline V lookup: CDR1 MGHRA, CDR2 YSYEKL. V was pared by 6 bases and J by 7 bases, with 5 bases of the junction left unmatched. The CDR3 spells CASRTGGADEAFF. The CDR3, as DNA: TGCGCCAGCAGGACAGGGGGCGCGGATGAAGCTTTCTTT.

This clone was observed a handful of times. The V call is TRBV7-9, the J call TRBJ1-6; D is uncertain. The germline gives CDR1 SEHNR, CDR2 FQNEAQ (reference sequence). V lost 5 bases, J lost 8 bases, and 10 bases lay in between. The CDR3 extends over 13 amino acids. The CDR3 loop is CASSLDRDSPLHF. The CDR3, as DNA: TGTGCCAGCAGCCTCGACCGGGATTCACCCCTCCACTTT.

CDR3 protein: CATSEPGGREQFF. DNA for the CDR3: TGTGCCACCAGTGAGCCAGGGGGCAGGGAGCAGTTCTTC. The rearrangement links TRBV24-1 to TRBJ2-1, with 8 bases fitting TRBD1. V shed 4 bases and J 10 bases; nucleotides not matched to a gene: 5. This CDR3 is 13 amino acids long. Germline assignment: CDR1 KGHDR and CDR2 SFDVKD.

The chain uses TRBV5-1 and TRBJ1-1; D call uncertain. This CDR3 has 14 residues. V was shortened by 0 bases and J by 4 bases, with 10 bases between the two germline ends. CDR1 SGHRS and CDR2 YFSETQ come from the germline V gene. The CDR3 loop is CASSLGTMGTEAFF. The CDR3 nucleotides are TGCGCCAGCAGCTTGGGGACTATGGGCACTGAAGCTTTCTTT.

This chain links TRBV6-5 with TRBJ1-2, with D perhaps TRBD1 (5 bases). The V gene lost 0 bases and the J gene lost 9 bases, with 11 bases spanning the gap. The germline V gene encodes CDR1 MNHEY and CDR2 SVGAGI. The CDR3 totals 13 residues. As DNA, the CDR3 is TGTGCCAGCAGTTACTCGATCGGGGGTAGCTACACCTTC. It codes for CASSYSIGGSYTF.

This sequence joins TRBV27 and TRBJ2-2; 9 bases are shared with TRBD1. The V gene end was trimmed by 5 bases and the J gene end by 5 bases; junction bases not matched to a gene: 9. Looked up from germline, CDR1 is MNHEY and CDR2 is SMNVEV (reference sequence). The length of the CDR3 is 16 residues. The CDR3 nucleotides are TGTGCCAGCAGTCTAGGGTGGGGACAGGGTACCGGGGAGCTGTTTTTT. Translating gives CASSLGWGQGTGELFF.

The CDR3 protein is CASSRDRVREQYF. The DNA of the CDR3 is TGTGCCAGCTCACGGGACAGGGTGCGGGAGCAGTACTTC. V is TRBV18 and J is TRBJ2-7, with 9 bases aligning to TRBD1. The CDR3 has 13 residues. The ends lost 4 bases at V and 7 bases at J; junction bases unmatched: 5. Per germline, CDR1 KGHSH and CDR2 LQKENI.

The chain combines TRBV18 with TRBJ2-2; no clear D. Germline CDR1 reads KGHSH; CDR2 reads LQKENI. V shed 1 base and J shed 5 bases, with 8 bases lying between them. CDR3 size: 14 residues. CDR3 sequence (DNA): TGTGCCAGCTCACCACGCGACGGGACCGGGGAGCTGTTTTTT. This codes for CASSPRDGTGELFF.

The chain employs TRBV6-1 and TRBJ1-2; TRBD1 matches at 8 bases. Germline V lookup: CDR1 MNHNS, CDR2 SASEGT. The V segment lost 0 bases and the J segment 4 bases; nucleotides outside the gene matches: 13. This CDR3 is 18 amino acids long. For the CDR3, the DNA is TGTGCCAGCAGTGAAGCCGGGGCCTCGGGACAGGCCACCTATGGCTACACCTTC. Protein: CASSEAGASGQATYGYTF.

The V call is TRBV9, the J call TRBJ1-3; D is undetermined. Looked up from germline, CDR1 is SGDLS and CDR2 is YYNGEE. This CDR3 is 17 amino acids long. V lost 1 base and J 0 bases, leaving 14 bases between the germline ends. The CDR3 nucleotides are TGTGCCAGCAGCGTATTCGATCAGGCGCTCTCTGGAAACACCATATATTTT. It yields the protein CASSVFDQALSGNTIYF.

This chain links TRBV3-1 (or the pseudogene TRBV3-2) with TRBJ2-5; TRBD2 agrees at 8 bases. This CDR3 has 16 amino acids. The trim removed 2 bases at V and 5 bases at J, leaving 10 bases unmatched. The germline CDR1 and CDR2 sequences are LGHDT and YNNKEL (reference sequence). CDR3: CASSQRREGDRETQYF. The CDR3 DNA sequence: TGTGCCAGCAGCCAACGACGGGAGGGAGACAGGGAGACCCAGTACTTC.

The chain recombines TRBV24-1 with TRBJ2-1, with D possibly TRBD1 on 5 matching bases. Germline CDR1 KGHDR, CDR2 SFDVKD. CDR3 length equals 14 residues. Trimming cost V 1 base and J 6 bases, with 9 bases left between them. CDR3 bases: TGTGCCACCAGTGATTTTCAGGGCGGCAATGAGCAGTTCTTC. Translated: CATSDFQGGNEQFF.

The chain combines TRBV30 with TRBJ1-1; D call uncertain. V gave up 1 base and J gave up 1 base, with 7 bases separating them. This CDR3 is built from 13 residues. Germline CDR1 reads GTSNPN; CDR2 reads SVGIG (reference sequence). CDR3 nucleotide sequence: TGTGCCTGGAGTGAAGGAGGGAACACTGAAGCTTTCTTT. It yields the protein CAWSEGGNTEAFF.

The chain couples TRBV2 to TRBJ2-5; TRBD2 matches 12 bases. Germline lookup yields CDR1 SNHLY and CDR2 FYNNEI. CDR3 length: 14 amino acids. Trimming at V came to 5 bases and at J to 5 bases, leaving 3 bases not matched to a gene. The CDR3, as DNA: TGTGCCAGCAGTCCTAGCGGGGGGGCGGAGACCCAGTACTTC. Translation gives CASSPSGGAETQYF.

The chain couples TRBV29-1 to TRBJ1-2; TRBD1 agrees at 11 bases. Germline V gives CDR1 SQVTM, CDR2 ANQGSEA. The CDR3 loop spans 18 amino acids. Trimming at V came to 0 bases and at J to 3 bases, leaving 12 bases not matched to a gene. CDR3 residues: CSVEEMTGQGAVYYGYTF. The CDR3 DNA sequence: TGCAGCGTTGAAGAAATGACCGGACAGGGGGCGGTTTACTATGGCTACACCTTC. Combining the CDR3 with reference TRBV29-1 and TRBJ1-2 gives the whole variable domain SAVISQKPSRDICQRGTSLTIQCQVDSQVTMMFWYRQQPGQSLTLIATANQGSEATYESGFVIDKFPISRPNLTFSTLTVSNMSPEDSSIYLCSVEEMTGQGAVYYGYTFGSGTRLTVV.

CDR3 protein: CASSQEGPRQGYEQYF. CDR3 DNA sequence: TGCGCCAGCAGCCAAGAGGGGCCTAGACAGGGCTACGAGCAGTACTTC. The chain carries TRBV4-1 and TRBJ2-7; 7 bases map to TRBD1. V was pared by 0 bases and J by 3 bases, with 8 bases of the junction left unmatched. Germline CDR1 reads MGHRA; CDR2 reads YSYEKL. There are 16 residues in the CDR3.

This chain joins TRBV7-9 and TRBJ1-2; TRBD1 aligns across 9 bases. Per the germline V gene, CDR1 is SEHNR and CDR2 is FQNEAQ (reference sequence). CDR3 length: 16 amino acids. V was pared by 4 bases and J by 4 bases, with 10 bases of the junction left unmatched. CDR3 DNA: TGTGCCAGCAGCTCGGGACAGGGAACATTTACCTATGGCTACACCTTC. Amino acid sequence: CASSSGQGTFTYGYTF.

V usage is TRBV6-2 or TRBV6-3 and J usage is TRBJ1-1, with D tentatively TRBD1 (6 bases). Germline lookup yields CDR1 MNHEY and CDR2 SVGEGT. V was shortened by 5 bases and J by 0 bases, with 10 bases between the two germline ends. The CDR3 runs 14 residues. The CDR3 DNA sequence: TGTGCCAGCAGTGCCGACAGGTTGAACACTGAAGCTTTCTTT. Protein sequence: CASSADRLNTEAFF.

This rearrangement joins TRBV21-1 to TRBJ2-7; the table calls TRBD2, which could not be checked here. TRBV21-1 is noted as a pseudogene. The CDR3 extends over 17 amino acids. CDR3: CASSTREPGLGPNEQYF. The CDR3 bases are TGTGCCAGCAGCACCAGGGAACCGGGACTAGGTCCCAACGAGCAGTACTTC.

A remark on this clone: Other nucleotide sequences from this sample produce the same CDR3. The V gene is TRBV5-1, the J gene TRBJ2-3; unclear D gene. Germline V lookup: CDR1 SGHRS, CDR2 YFSETQ. The CDR3 spans 14 residues. The V gene lost 2 bases and the J gene lost 0 bases, with 7 bases spanning the gap. This chain's CDR3 is CASSFGGSTDTQYF. The CDR3 DNA sequence: TGCGCCAGCAGCTTTGGCGGTAGCACAGATACGCAGTATTTT.

J is TRBJ2-2 and V is TRBV7-9; TRBD1 aligns across 8 bases. There are 14 residues in the CDR3. V gave up 8 bases and J gave up 0 bases; unmatched junction bases: 2. CDR1 SEHNR and CDR2 FQNEAQ come from the germline V gene (reference sequence). The CDR3 loop reads CASPGGANTGELFF. In nucleotides, the CDR3 is TGTGCCAGCCCAGGGGGCGCGAACACCGGGGAGCTGTTTTTT.

This clone was picked up one time. The V call is TRBV2, the J call TRBJ2-6; D is uncertain. Deletions cut 7 bases from V and 2 bases from J, with 9 bases between. The CDR3 is 14 residues long. Germline V gene sequence: CDR1 SNHLY, CDR2 FYNNEI. This CDR3 reads CASTTETGANVLTF. The CDR3 bases are TGTGCCAGCACAACAGAAACTGGGGCCAACGTCCTGACTTTC.